Each of the 14 T cell receptor beta chains below was sequenced from the same sample in a study of beta chain features in type 1 diabetes. Every isolated RNA sample was fully reverse transcribed, so sequencing captured expressed TCRB transcripts. Measured with immunoSEQ multiplex PCR; TCRdb has only the in-frame clones, and not every one. The sample records 350,000 to 450,000 clones, about 14% being singletons. Sequenced sample: naive CD4+ T cells from blood. These receptors were taken from a woman younger than 30 in good health.

V gene TRBV23-1 combines with J gene TRBJ2-2, with D maybe TRBD1 (6 bases). TRBV23-1 qualifies as an ORF whose function is uncertain. The V end was cut by 7 bases, the J end by 5 bases, with 14 bases between. The CDR3 totals 14 residues. CDR3 bases: TGCGCCAGCAACGGGTTCCAGGGGACCGGGGAGCTGTTTTTT. Its translation is CASNGFQGTGELFF.

A few counts support this clone. This chain connects TRBV18 to TRBJ2-5; D ambiguous. V was clipped by 3 bases and J by 5 bases, with 16 bases between them. The CDR3 consists of 15 residues. Per the germline V gene, CDR1 is KGHSH and CDR2 is LQKENI. CDR3 region: CASSPPRAVRETQYF. The CDR3 nucleotides are TGTGCCAGCTCACCCCCGCGCGCGGTTCGGGAGACCCAGTACTTC.

V usage is TRBV29-1 and J usage is TRBJ2-1, with TRBD2 matching 11 bases. The CDR3 loop spans 16 amino acids. CDR1 SQVTM and CDR2 ANQGSEA come from the germline V gene. Trimming removed 3 bases from V and 7 bases from J; junction bases left unmatched: 11. The CDR3 region is CSVERQGLAAWNEQFF. The CDR3 DNA sequence: TGCAGCGTTGAGCGCCAGGGACTAGCGGCTTGGAATGAGCAGTTCTTC.

There are a few counts of this clone. The same CDR3 is also encoded by other DNA sequences in this sample. The gene calls are TRBV18 and TRBJ2-5; 7 bases line up with TRBD1. The germline gives CDR1 KGHSH, CDR2 LQKENI. J lost 2 bases, V lost 3 bases, and 6 bases had no gene match. The CDR3 loop spans 15 amino acids. The CDR3 DNA follows: TGTGCCAGCTCACCGAGGACAGGTGCTCAAGAGACCCAGTACTTC. Translation: CASSPRTGAQETQYF.

This chain connects TRBV28 to TRBJ2-4; 7 nucleotides match TRBD2. The CDR3 loop spans 15 amino acids. Germline assignment: CDR1 MDHEN and CDR2 SYDVKM. The V gene end was trimmed by 6 bases and the J gene end by 2 bases; junction bases not matched to a gene: 7. For the CDR3, the DNA is TGTGCCAGCAGCCCCCTGGGAGGGACCAAAAACATTCAGTACTTC. Residues: CASSPLGGTKNIQYF.

The chain joins TRBV4-3 to TRBJ2-7, with no clear D. The CDR3 length is 12 residues. Looked up from germline, CDR1 is LGHNA and CDR2 is YSLEER. Trimming left V 3 bases short and J 4 bases short, with 7 bases between. CDR3 in amino acids: CASSQREYEQYF. The CDR3 coding sequence is TGCGCCAGCAGCCAGCGTGAATACGAGCAGTACTTC.

The rearrangement links TRBV28 to TRBJ2-7; possibly TRBD1 for D (6 bases). Trimming pared 4 bases from V and 3 bases from J, leaving 13 bases between. CDR3 length equals 14 residues. Germline loops: CDR1 MDHEN, CDR2 SYDVKM. DNA for the CDR3: TGTGCCAGCAGTTGGACAGAAACATTCTACGAGCAGTACTTC. Translated, it gives CASSWTETFYEQYF.

This clone was detected only a few times. The chain recombines TRBV21-1 with TRBJ2-7; the D call of TRBD2 is as the table states it, not checked on the DNA. TRBV21-1 is a pseudogene. This CDR3 comprises 10 residues. Here the CDR3 DNA reads TGTGCCCCCCCGCTCGGGGAGCAGTACTTC. Protein: CAPPLGEQYF.

This clone was seen a handful of times. Other DNA sequences within the sample encode an identical CDR3. The chain links TRBV5-6 to TRBJ1-5; the D is unclear. Trimming pared 1 base from V and 4 bases from J, leaving 9 bases between. This CDR3 has 14 residues. Germline values: CDR1 SGHDT, CDR2 YYEEEE. CDR3 sequence reads: CASSLLGRNQPQHF. CDR3 nucleotide sequence: TGTGCCAGCAGCTTGCTGGGCAGAAATCAGCCCCAGCATTTT.

The gene calls are TRBV2 and TRBJ1-5, with D possibly being TRBD1 (6 bases). V was cut by 6 bases and J by 9 bases, with 24 bases left in between. CDR3 length equals 16 residues. Germline CDR1 is SNHLY and CDR2 is FYNNEI. CDR3 amino acids: CASSSTSTGPGGPQHF. The CDR3 region has the DNA TGTGCCAGCAGCAGCACCTCGACAGGCCCCGGTGGGCCCCAGCATTTT. Looking up the rest from reference TRBV2 and TRBJ1-5 gives the full variable domain: EPEVTQTPSHQVTQMGQEVILRCVPISNHLYFYWYRQILGQKVEFLVSFYNNEISEKSEIFDDQFSVERPDGSNFTLKIRSTKLEDSAMYFCASSSTSTGPGGPQHFGDGTRLSIL.

This chain links TRBV5-1 with TRBJ2-7, with 11 bases matching TRBD2. The CDR3 has 15 residues. Germline loops: CDR1 SGHRS, CDR2 YFSETQ. V lost 2 bases, J lost 7 bases, and 8 bases stayed unmatched. CDR3 amino acids: CASSFPLAGAEEQYF. The DNA of the CDR3 is TGCGCCAGCAGCTTCCCACTAGCGGGAGCTGAGGAGCAGTACTTC.

This clone was detected a few times. V and J are TRBV7-9 and TRBJ2-2; tentatively, D is TRBD2 (5 bases). V gave up 6 bases and J gave up 1 base, with 12 bases separating them. The germline V gene encodes CDR1 SEHNR and CDR2 FQNEAQ (reference sequence). The CDR3 sequence is 15 residues long. CDR3 residues: CASRRAELNTGELFF. The DNA for the CDR3 is TGTGCCAGCAGAAGAGCGGAGTTGAACACCGGGGAGCTGTTTTTT. Full variable domain (outside the CDR3, taken from reference TRBV7-9 and TRBJ2-2): DTGVSQNPRHKITKRGQNVTFRCDPISEHNRLYWYRQTLGQGPEFLTYFQNEAQLEKSRLLSDRFSAERPKGSFSTLEIQRTEQGDSAMYLCASRRAELNTGELFFGEGSRLTVL.

This sequence joins TRBV4-2 and TRBJ1-1; no reliable D call. Trimming took off 1 base at V and 0 bases at J, with 9 bases between the two ends. The CDR3 runs 15 residues. Germline V gene lookup returns CDR1 LGHNA and CDR2 YNFKEQ. The CDR3 region is CASSQGAPMNTEAFF. The CDR3 nucleotides read TGTGCCAGCAGCCAAGGGGCCCCGATGAACACTGAAGCTTTCTTT.

The rearrangement uses TRBV28 and TRBJ1-2; a weak D match, TRBD1 (5 bases). In germline, CDR1 is MDHEN, CDR2 SYDVKM. V lost 6 bases to trimming and J lost 8 bases, with 13 bases between them. The CDR3 has 12 residues. The CDR3 sequence: CASRWGVRGYTF. The CDR3 DNA reads as TGTGCCAGCAGATGGGGGGTGCGAGGCTACACCTTC.